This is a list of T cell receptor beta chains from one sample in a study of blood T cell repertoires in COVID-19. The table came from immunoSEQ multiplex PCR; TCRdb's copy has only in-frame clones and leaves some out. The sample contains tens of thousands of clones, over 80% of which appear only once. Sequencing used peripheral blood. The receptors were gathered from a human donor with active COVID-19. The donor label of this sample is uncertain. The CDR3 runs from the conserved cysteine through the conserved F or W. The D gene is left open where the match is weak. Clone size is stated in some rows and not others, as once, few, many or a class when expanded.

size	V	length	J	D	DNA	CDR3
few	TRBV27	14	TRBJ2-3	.	TGTGCCAGCAGTTTTAGCTCCGCGGTAGATACGCAGTATTTT	CASSFSSAVDTQYF
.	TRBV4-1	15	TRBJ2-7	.	TGCGCCAGCAGCCAGGCAGACAGGGCCACGACTAGTAAGTACTTC	CASSQADRATTSKYF
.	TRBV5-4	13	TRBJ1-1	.	TGTGCCAGCAGCTTCCCGGGGAACACTGAAGCTTTCTTT	CASSFPGNTEAFF
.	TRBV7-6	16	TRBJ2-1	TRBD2	TGTGCCAGCAGACCTACGCGAGCGGGAGTTAGAGATGAGCAGTTCTTC	CASRPTRAGVRDEQFF
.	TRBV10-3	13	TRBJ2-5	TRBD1	TGTGCCATCAGTGAGTCAACAGGGGTGGTCCAGTACTTC	CAISESTGVVQYF
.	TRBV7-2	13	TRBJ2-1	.	TGTGCCAGCAAATGGACAGGAGGGTATGAGCAGTTCTTC	CASKWTGGYEQFF
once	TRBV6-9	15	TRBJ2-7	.	TGTGCCAGCAGTTATCGCCTCCCGTGGGCGTACGAGCAGTACTTC	CASSYRLPWAYEQYF
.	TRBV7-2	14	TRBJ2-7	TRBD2	TGTGCCAGCTCTTGGGGACTAGCGGGGAGCGAGCAGTACTTC	CASSWGLAGSEQYF
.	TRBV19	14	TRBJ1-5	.	TGTGCCAGTAGCGGGGTGAGTAGCAATCAGCCCCAGCATTTT	CASSGVSSNQPQHF
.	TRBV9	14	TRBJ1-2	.	TGTGCCAGCAGCGTAGACCCAGCGAACTATGGCTACACCTTC	CASSVDPANYGYTF
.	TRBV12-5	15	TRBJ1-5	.	TGTGCTAGTGGTTTTGGCAGGGCGTCTGATCAGCCCCAGCATTTT	CASGFGRASDQPQHF
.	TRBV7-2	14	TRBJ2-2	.	TGTGCCAGCAGCTTAGCGCGACTACCCGGGGAGCTGTTTTTT	CASSLARLPGELFF
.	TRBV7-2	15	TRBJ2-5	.	TGTGCCAGCAGCTTAGAGGGCGCTAGCGCAGAGACCCAGTACTTC	CASSLEGASAETQYF
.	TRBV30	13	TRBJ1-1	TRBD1	TGTGCCCGTCGGGACAGGAGGAACACTGAAGCTTTCTTT	CARRDRRNTEAFF
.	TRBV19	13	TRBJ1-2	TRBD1	TGTGCCAGTAGTAGGGGACAGAACTATGGCTACACCTTC	CASSRGQNYGYTF
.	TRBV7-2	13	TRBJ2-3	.	TGTGCCAGCAGCCCGCCCCGGGGAGATACGCAGTATTTT	CASSPPRGDTQYF
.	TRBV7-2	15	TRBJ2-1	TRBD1	TGTGCCAGCAGCGTGGGACAGGGGAGGGTAGATGAGCAGTTCTTC	CASSVGQGRVDEQFF
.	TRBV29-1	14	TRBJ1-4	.	TGCAGCGTTGATATAACAGGGATAGGGGAAAAACTGTTTTTT	CSVDITGIGEKLFF
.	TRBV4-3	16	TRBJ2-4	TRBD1	TGCGCCAGCAGCCAAGATAGGCCCCCGACAGGGAACATTCAGTACTTC	CASSQDRPPTGNIQYF
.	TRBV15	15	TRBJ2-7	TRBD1	TGTGCCACCAGCAGAGGTGGGACAGGCTCCTACGAGCAGTACTTC	CATSRGGTGSYEQYF
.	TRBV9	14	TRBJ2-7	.	TGTGCCAGCAGCGTAGCGGCAGGCTCCTACGAGCAGTACTTC	CASSVAAGSYEQYF
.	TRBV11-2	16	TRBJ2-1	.	TGTGCCAGCAGCTTAGATTTCAAGAGCTCCTACAATGAGCAGTTCTTC	CASSLDFKSSYNEQFF
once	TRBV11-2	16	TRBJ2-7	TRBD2	TGTGCCAGCAGCTTAGCAAGCGGGGGGTACTCCTACGAGCAGTACTTC	CASSLASGGYSYEQYF
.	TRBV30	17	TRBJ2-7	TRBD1	TGTGCCTGCACCGGGACAGGGAGCCCCTCTATCTCCTACGAGCAGTACTTC	CACTGTGSPSISYEQYF
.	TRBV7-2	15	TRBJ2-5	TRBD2	TGTGCCAGCAGCTTAGGTGGGGGGGGCCAAGAGACCCAGTACTTC	CASSLGGGGQETQYF
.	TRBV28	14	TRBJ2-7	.	TGTGCCAGCAGTCCGCAACAGGGACCCTACGAGCAGTACTTC	CASSPQQGPYEQYF
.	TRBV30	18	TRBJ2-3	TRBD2	TGTGCCTGGAGTGTAACCCGGGGAAAGCGGGGGGGATCTGATACGCAGTATTTT	CAWSVTRGKRGGSDTQYF